What follows are 5 T cell receptor beta chains derived from one specimen sequenced in a study of T-cell reconstitution after alpha-beta-depleted transplantation in children. A library of TCRbeta sequences, prepared with unique molecular identifiers, was generated. TCRdb independently ran MiXCR on the PCR reads; one entry per CDR3 protein. The sample holds 100,000 to 120,000 distinct CDR3 sequences, 5% to 7% seen once. The sequences come from PBMCs, mostly from graft donor cells, collected 360 days after TCRalphabeta/CD19-depleted stem cell transplant. All receptors come from a male patient between 2 and 10 years old who had a stem cell transplant for acute lymphoblastic leukemia, so the T cells may come from the graft donor.

This clonotype was detected ten times or more. The chain couples TRBV20-1 to TRBJ2-1; D is perhaps TRBD1 or TRBD2 (5 bases each). The CDR3 has 12 amino acids. The germline V gene encodes CDR1 DFQATT and CDR2 SNEGSKA (reference sequence). Trimming took 4 bases from V and 2 from J, leaving 6 bases between them. Here the CDR3 reads CSAKGPYNEQFF. The CDR3 DNA is TGCAGTGCTAAGGGACCCTACAATGAGCAGTTCTTC.

This clonotype was recorded a few times. The chain couples TRBV7-2 to TRBJ2-7; no clear D gene. In germline, CDR1 is SGHTA, CDR2 FQGNSA. The CDR3 is 14 amino acids. Trimming took off 4 bases at V and 2 bases at J, with 12 bases between the two ends. CDR3 bases: TGTGCCAGCAGCTCCGTCCCCGGCACCTACGAGCAGTACTTC. Translated, it gives CASSSVPGTYEQYF. The full variable domain, rest sourced from reference TRBV7-2 and TRBJ2-7, is GAGVSQSPSNKVTEKGKDVELRCDPISGHTALYWYRQSLGQGLEFLIYFQGNSAPDKSGLPSDRFSAERTGGSVSTLTIQRTQQEDSAVYLCASSSVPGTYEQYFGPGTRLTVT.

Details on this clonotype: Since a much larger clone is just one base distant, this may be a read error. The V gene is TRBV20-1, the J gene TRBJ2-5, with 9 bases identical to TRBD2. Germline V CDR1 and CDR2: DFQATT, SNEGSKA (reference sequence). The CDR3 runs to 16 residues. This CDR3 is CCVVGLAGRVYETQYF. CDR3 nucleotide sequence: TGCTGTGTTGTAGGGCTAGCGGGACGGGTCTACGAGACCCAGTACTTC.

This chain uses TRBV24-1 with TRBJ2-2; D is unclear. Trimming took off 3 bases at V and 6 bases at J, with 7 bases between the two ends. Germline V gene sequence: CDR1 KGHDR, CDR2 SFDVKD. The CDR3 covers 13 residues. The CDR3 DNA sequence: TGTGCCACCAGTGATAACCCGGCCGGGGAGCTGTTTTTT. Its translation: CATSDNPAGELFF.

To note about this clonotype: This may be a read error, as it is one base from a much larger clone. This chain links TRBV20-1 with TRBJ2-1; D ambiguous. The CDR3 contains 13 residues. V was trimmed by 0 bases and J by 5 bases, leaving 8 bases between them. Germline V lookup: CDR1 DFQATT, CDR2 SNEGSKA (reference sequence). Here the CDR3 reads CSARERAHNEQFF. In DNA, the CDR3 is TGCAGTGCTAGAGAAAGGGCCCACAATGAGCAGTTCTTC.